A selection of T cell receptor beta chains follows, all from one sample in a study of T cell clonotyping in hematopoietic cell transplantation. Sequenced by immunoSEQ multiplex PCR; TCRdb stores in-frame clones only, minus some. The sample lists some 9,900 clones, about 76% seen once, with 8% to 10% in the top ten. This specimen consisted of PBMCs, obtained 30 days after allogeneic stem cell transplant. Receptor source: a female patient aged 40 to 50 who had an allogeneic stem cell transplant from a related donor, so T cells may come from the graft donor. Some clones in this sample may be carry-over from other donors' samples. Both conserved end residues are part of each CDR3. A D gene is named only where the DNA matches it firmly. For some rows the clone size is stated as once, few or many, or as a class when expanded; others skip it.

v_call	j_call	clone_size	d_call	cdr3_nt	cdr3_aa
TRBV28	TRBJ2-5	.	.	TGTGCCAGCACCCAGCGCGGGATCCTGGGTCAAGAGACCCAGTACTTC	CASTQRGILGQETQYF
TRBV19	TRBJ1-4	.	.	TGTGCCAGTAGCCTAGGGGGGCAGGCTAATGAAAAACTGTTTTTT	CASSLGGQANEKLFF
TRBV19	TRBJ2-2	.	TRBD2	TGTGCCAGTAGTACCGGGACTAGCGACACCGGGGAGCTGTTTTTT	CASSTGTSDTGELFF
TRBV9	TRBJ1-3	.	.	TGTGCCAGCAGCGTAGAGGCCCGACAGGTTGGTGGAAACACCATATATTTT	CASSVEARQVGGNTIYF
TRBV6-1	TRBJ2-1	.	TRBD1	TGTGCCAGCGGAAGAACAGGGGAAATCATCCATGAGCAGTTCTTC	CASGRTGEIIHEQFF
TRBV11-2	TRBJ2-5	.	.	TGTGCCAGCAGCTTAGGTGGTCAAGAGACCCAGTACTTC	CASSLGGQETQYF
TRBV4-1	TRBJ2-3	.	.	TGCGCCAGCAGCGGTACTTCGAAAGGGGCAGGGGCAGATACGCAGTATTTT	CASSGTSKGAGADTQYF
TRBV4-3	TRBJ2-3	.	TRBD2	TGCGCCAGCAGCCAAGTAATAGCGGGAGTGGGGACAGATACGCAGTATTTT	CASSQVIAGVGTDTQYF
TRBV7-9	TRBJ2-1	.	.	TGTGCCAGCAGCTTGAAGGGGTACTACAATGAGCAGTTCTTC	CASSLKGYYNEQFF
TRBV29-1	TRBJ2-1	.	TRBD2	TGCAGCGTTGCAGGGCTAGCGGGAGAAGGTGAGCAGTTCTTC	CSVAGLAGEGEQFF
TRBV9	TRBJ1-2	few	TRBD1	TGTGCCAGCAGCAACACTGGACAGGGGAACTATGGCTACACCTTC	CASSNTGQGNYGYTF
TRBV6-5	TRBJ2-1	.	.	TGTGCCAGCAGCCTGGGGCAGAGCTCCTACAATGAGCAGTTCTTC	CASSLGQSSYNEQFF
TRBV6-5	TRBJ1-2	few	TRBD1	TGTGCCAGCAGCCGGGGACAGGGAGGAGGCTACACCTTC	CASSRGQGGGYTF
TRBV19	TRBJ1-1	.	TRBD1	TGTGCCAGTAGTATATCGGGCACAGGGGCATCGAACACTGAAGCTTTCTTT	CASSISGTGASNTEAFF
TRBV7-8	TRBJ2-1	.	TRBD2	TGTGCCAGCAGCCGAATTACGGGAGGGGCCTACAATGAGCAGTTCTTC	CASSRITGGAYNEQFF
TRBV27	TRBJ1-1	.	.	TGTGCCAGCAGCCTCCCACCCCCGAACACTGAAGCTTTCTTT	CASSLPPPNTEAFF
TRBV7-9	TRBJ1-2	.	.	TGTGCCAGCAGCGACCGGACGGCCTATGGCTACACCTTC	CASSDRTAYGYTF
TRBV7-8	TRBJ2-3	.	.	TGTGCCAGCAGCCTGGGGTGGGTTTCAGATACGCAGTATTTT	CASSLGWVSDTQYF
TRBV6-5	TRBJ1-5	.	TRBD1	TGTGCCAGCAGCACAGGGGTCCCCAATCAGCCCCAGCATTTT	CASSTGVPNQPQHF
TRBV19	TRBJ1-2	few	TRBD1	TGTGCCAGTAGTTTCAATGTCCGGGACAGGGGAGGCTACACCTTC	CASSFNVRDRGGYTF
TRBV6-5	TRBJ1-4	few	.	TGTGCCAGCAGTACGACTCAGGGAGGTAAAAAACTGTTTTTT	CASSTTQGGKKLFF
TRBV9	TRBJ1-3	.	.	TGTGCCAGCAGCGTAGAACCGGGGATCTCTGGAAACACCATATATTTT	CASSVEPGISGNTIYF
TRBV4-3	TRBJ2-3	.	.	TGCGCCAGCAGCCAAACTCTAAGGGGGAGTACCTTCACAGATACGCAGTATTTT	CASSQTLRGSTFTDTQYF
TRBV10-3	TRBJ2-7	.	TRBD1	TGTGCCATCAGTGGGACAGGGTCGGGCTCCTACGAGCAGTACTTC	CAISGTGSGSYEQYF
TRBV11-2	TRBJ2-3	.	.	TGTGCCAGCAGCTTTTCGGAGAATACGCAGTATTTT	CASSFSENTQYF
TRBV11-2	TRBJ2-1	.	TRBD1	TGTGCCAGCAGTGTCGGGACAGTACTCTACAATGAGCAGTTCTTC	CASSVGTVLYNEQFF
TRBV14	TRBJ1-3	.	TRBD1	TGTGCCAGCAGCCAAGGACAGGGGGTCGGAAACACCATATATTTT	CASSQGQGVGNTIYF
TRBV4-3	TRBJ1-2	.	.	TGCGCCAGCAGCCAAGGATTTAACTATGGCTACACCTTC	CASSQGFNYGYTF
TRBV4-1	TRBJ1-1	.	TRBD1	TGCGCCAGCAGCCAACTACAGGGGAAGGGGGCTTTCTTT	CASSQLQGKGAFF
TRBV7-3	TRBJ2-4	.	TRBD1	TGTGCCAGCAGCTTGACGGGACAGGGGAGTGACATTCAGTACTTC	CASSLTGQGSDIQYF
TRBV18	TRBJ1-1	.	.	TGTGCCAGCTCACAGGGGGGGAACACTGAAGCTTTCTTT	CASSQGGNTEAFF
TRBV9	TRBJ2-7	.	TRBD1	TGTGCCAGCAGCCCAGGACAGGTAAACTACGAGCAGTACTTC	CASSPGQVNYEQYF